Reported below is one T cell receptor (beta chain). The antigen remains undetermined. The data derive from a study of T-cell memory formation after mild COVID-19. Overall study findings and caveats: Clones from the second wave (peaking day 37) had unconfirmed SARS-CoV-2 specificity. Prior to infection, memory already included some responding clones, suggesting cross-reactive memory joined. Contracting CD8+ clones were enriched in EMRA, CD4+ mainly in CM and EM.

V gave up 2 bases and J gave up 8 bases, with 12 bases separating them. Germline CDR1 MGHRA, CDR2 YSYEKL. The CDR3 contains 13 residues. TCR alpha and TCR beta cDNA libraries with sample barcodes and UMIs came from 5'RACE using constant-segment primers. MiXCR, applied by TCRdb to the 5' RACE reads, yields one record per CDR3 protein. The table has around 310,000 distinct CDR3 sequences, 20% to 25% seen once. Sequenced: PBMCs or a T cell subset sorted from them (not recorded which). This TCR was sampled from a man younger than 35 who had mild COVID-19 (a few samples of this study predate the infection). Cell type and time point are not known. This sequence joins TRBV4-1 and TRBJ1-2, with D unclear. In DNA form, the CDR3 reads TGCGCCAGCAGCCAATTACGGGGAGGAGGCTACACCTTC. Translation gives CASSQLRGGGYTF.